This TCR beta chain was recorded in a study of blood T cell repertoires in COVID-19. On the study more broadly: Nucleic acid was either cDNA or gDNA, and it came from T cells, B-cell-depleted T cells, or PBMCs.

Measured with immunoSEQ multiplex PCR; TCRdb has only the in-frame clones, and not every one. The sample has around 300,000 clones; 90% are singletons. Allocation to cohorts depended on clinical history reported by the participants. The CDR3 is 16 amino acids. V was pared by 0 bases and J by 1 base, with 11 bases between. Germline V gene data show CDR1 as SGHTS and CDR2 as YDEGEE. This sequence was found in a woman aged 30 to 39 who had recovered from COVID-19. The specimen was PBMCs or T cells enriched from blood (not recorded which). This sequence joins TRBV5-8 and TRBJ1-5; no definite D call. CDR3 amino acids: CASSLGSGGSNQPQHF. The CDR3 DNA follows: TGTGCCAGCAGCTTGGGGTCAGGCGGGAGCAATCAGCCCCAGCATTTT.